The T cell receptor beta chain described here comes from a study of cytomegalovirus exposure and HLA in healthy donors. In the study overall: The roughly 100 million unique TCR beta sequences, from roughly 170 million T cells, were found by an earlier analysis. General study findings and limits: High specificity and sensitivity for cytomegalovirus status were reported for the classifier. Most observed TCR sequences were rare, whereas some public TCRs were detected in many donors.

Germline loops: CDR1 GTSNPN, CDR2 SVGIG (reference sequence). With 3 bases clipped from V and 0 bases from J, the junction kept 16 bases outside the gene matches. This CDR3 has 19 residues. Regarding this clone: Its matching antigen is unknown.

PCR amplification relied on 60 Vbeta primers (plus 13 Jbeta primers). Original processing methods: A later analysis tallied some 80 million unique TCR beta chains, roughly 11 million of them shared. TCRdb keeps only in-frame clones here, not all; method: immunoSEQ multiplex PCR. That table supplies the V and J calls and clone size; D and trimming were determined from the DNA. The sample records approximately 85,000 clones, 80% being singletons. This sequence was found in a man over 45 in good health and CMV-seropositive. Sequencing was done on a sample of PBMCs. The chain employs TRBV30 and TRBJ2-1; 8 nucleotides agree with TRBD2. CDR3 sequence reads: CAWSPGLAPSPSSYNEQFF. The CDR3 bases are TGTGCCTGGAGCCCCGGACTAGCCCCATCCCCGAGCTCCTACAATGAGCAGTTCTTC.